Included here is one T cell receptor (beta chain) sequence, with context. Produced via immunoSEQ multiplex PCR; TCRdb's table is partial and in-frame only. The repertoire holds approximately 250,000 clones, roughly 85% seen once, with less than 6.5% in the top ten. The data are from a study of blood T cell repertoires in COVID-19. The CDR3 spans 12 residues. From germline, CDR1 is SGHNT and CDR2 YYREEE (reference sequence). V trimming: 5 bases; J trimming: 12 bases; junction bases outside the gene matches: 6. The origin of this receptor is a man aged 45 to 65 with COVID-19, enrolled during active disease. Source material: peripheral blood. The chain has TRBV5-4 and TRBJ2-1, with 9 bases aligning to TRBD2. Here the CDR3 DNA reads TGTGCCAGCAGATCCGCGGGGGGGCCGCAGTTCTTC. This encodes CASRSAGGPQFF.